A selection of T cell receptor beta chains follows, all from one sample in a study of blood T cell repertoires in COVID-19. The assay was immunoSEQ multiplex PCR, and TCRdb's table has in-frame clones only and misses some. The table lists over 40,000 clones, roughly 89% of them singletons. Sequencing was carried out using peripheral blood. The receptors were gathered from a human donor in a cohort sampled during active COVID-19. Each CDR3 is given with its conserved first and last residue. Each record gives: clone size, D gene, V gene, J gene, CDR3 protein, CDR3 DNA. The D gene is left open where the match is weak. A row's size may be missing; if present it is once, few, many or a size class.

.	TRBD2	TRBV25-1	TRBJ2-3	CASSDPGASGSTDTQYF	TGTGCCAGCAGTGACCCCGGCGCTAGCGGTAGCACAGATACGCAGTATTTT
.	TRBD1	TRBV28	TRBJ2-7	CASTSPSTGGNEQYF	TGTGCCAGCACCTCACCCTCGACAGGGGGAAACGAGCAGTACTTC
.	TRBD1	TRBV30	TRBJ1-2	CAWSVRRQGISYGYTF	TGTGCCTGGAGTGTACGGAGACAGGGGATCAGCTATGGCTACACCTTC
.	.	TRBV19	TRBJ2-5	CASSATGSQETQYF	TGTGCCAGTAGTGCCACAGGGTCCCAAGAGACCCAGTACTTC
.	TRBD1	TRBV5-6	TRBJ1-2	CASSLDRGPGRNTF	TGTGCCAGCAGCTTGGACAGGGGCCCAGGAAGGAACACCTTC
.	TRBD1	TRBV5-1	TRBJ2-4	CASSWPWDSKNIQYF	TGCGCCAGCAGCTGGCCGTGGGACAGTAAAAACATTCAGTACTTC
.	.	TRBV28	TRBJ1-5	CASSLGGGNNQPQHF	TGTGCCAGCAGTTTAGGGGGGGGCAACAATCAGCCCCAGCATTTT
.	.	TRBV5-1	TRBJ1-4	CASSPPTGGAEKLFF	TGCGCCAGCAGCCCCCCGACCGGGGGGGCTGAAAAACTGTTTTTT
.	TRBD1	TRBV7-9	TRBJ1-2	CASRQGSGYTF	TGTGCCAGCAGACAGGGGAGCGGCTACACCTTC
.	TRBD2	TRBV9	TRBJ2-3	CASSLGPGWVAGTDTQYF	TGTGCCAGCAGCCTCGGTCCGGGTTGGGTAGCGGGAACAGATACGCAGTATTTT
.	.	TRBV20-1	TRBJ1-5	CSASRGFGNQPQHF	TGCAGTGCTAGTAGAGGGTTCGGCAATCAGCCCCAGCATTTT
.	.	TRBV5-1	TRBJ2-7	CASSLHGSSYEQYF	TGCGCCAGCAGCTTGCACGGGTCTTCCTACGAGCAGTACTTC
.	.	TRBV6-2/TRBV6-3	TRBJ2-2	CASSRGSNTGELFF	TGTGCCAGCAGTCGGGGGTCGAACACCGGGGAGCTGTTTTTT
once	.	TRBV5-1	TRBJ2-5	CASSLYAGQETQYF	TGCGCCAGCAGCTTGTATGCGGGCCAAGAGACCCAGTACTTC
.	.	TRBV5-4	TRBJ2-1	CASSPGGNEEQFF	TGTGCCAGCAGCCCGGGGGGCAACGAGGAGCAGTTCTTC
.	TRBD1	TRBV5-6	TRBJ2-7	CASSLYLQDRLYEQYF	TGTGCCAGCAGCTTGTATCTCCAGGACAGGCTTTACGAGCAGTACTTC
.	TRBD2	TRBV5-1	TRBJ2-1	CASSPQLTSGNTDEQFF	TGCGCCAGCAGCCCACAACTGACTAGCGGGAACACGGATGAGCAGTTCTTC
few	.	TRBV6-5	TRBJ1-2	CASSPVRTGGYTF	TGTGCCAGCAGTCCCGTAAGGACGGGAGGCTACACCTTC
.	.	TRBV11-2	TRBJ2-1	CASSPFGQNEQFF	TGTGCCAGCAGCCCGTTTGGGCAAAATGAGCAGTTCTTC
.	.	TRBV6-6	TRBJ1-1	CASSYSSQANTEAFF	TGTGCCAGCAGTTACTCGAGCCAGGCAAACACTGAAGCTTTCTTT